This TCR beta chain comes out of a study of blood T cell repertoires in COVID-19. Study-wide background: Spain, Italy and the United States supplied samples that represented acute and convalescent COVID-19. T cells, B-cell-depleted T cells, or PBMCs supplied cDNA or gDNA.

Assay: immunoSEQ multiplex PCR; the TCRdb copy retains only in-frame clones and omits some. The data contain about 87,000 clones, around 75% of them seen just once; the ten biggest clones take up 3.5% to 4.5%. Sequencing was done on a sample of peripheral blood. This TCR was sampled from a woman aged 45-60 years with acute or convalescent COVID-19.

CDR3 nucleotide sequence: TGTGCCAGCAGACCCAGGGTGGGCAGCAATCAGCCCCAGCATTTT. Its translation is CASRPRVGSNQPQHF. V usage is TRBV6-5 and J usage is TRBJ1-5; D is possibly TRBD1 (5 bases). V dropped 6 bases and J dropped 1 base, with 13 bases sitting between them. CDR1 and CDR2 (germline): MNHEY, SVGAGI. The CDR3 totals 15 residues.